A single sample is the source of the 20 T cell receptor beta chains below, sequenced in a study of T cell repertoires in cytomegalovirus infection (dated by TCRdb to about 2019). This sample was sequenced with an Illumina HiSeq 1500. Using fastp trimming at Q25 and MiXCR clonotype assembly, TCRdb reanalyzed the public sequencing data and kept in-frame beta chains. Rows with a matching CDR3 protein are joined into one entry that keeps the most common DNA and genes. For this sample the table gives under 850,000 distinct CDR3 sequences, of which roughly a third were detected only once. Around 2.8% of the sample lies in the top ten. Sequenced: PBMCs. The receptors stem from a human donor in good health (CMV status not recorded). Some clones in this sample may be carry-over from other donors' samples.

This clonotype turned up a few times. The V gene is TRBV27, the J gene TRBJ1-1; no clear D gene. The germline CDR1 and CDR2 sequences are MNHEY and SMNVEV (reference sequence). V lost 10 bases and J 0 bases, leaving 18 bases between the germline ends. This CDR3 has 15 residues. DNA of the CDR3: TGTGCCACCCGTCCGAGCCCAAGTTTGAACACTGAAGCTTTCTTT. Protein product: CATRPSPSLNTEAFF.

In regard to this clonotype: Sequence at one end of the junction differs from germline and may be a read error. The chain couples TRBV7-3 to TRBJ2-1; tentative D call: TRBD1 (5 bases). CDR3 length: 15 amino acids. CDR1 and CDR2 (germline): SGHTA, FQGTGA. The DNA for the CDR3 is TGTGCCAGCAGCGTTATGAAAGGGGCGCAGGGTGAGCAGTTATTC. Protein: CASSVMKGAQGEQLF.

The chain joins TRBV5-6 to TRBJ1-5; no reliable D call. The germline V gene encodes CDR1 SGHDT and CDR2 YYEEEE. V was pared by 0 bases and J by 2 bases, with 18 bases between. CDR3 length equals 18 residues. CDR3 nucleotides: TGTGCCAGCAGCTTGGGGGGATGGTACAGTCAAGGCAATCAGCCCCAGCATTTT. Translation gives CASSLGGWYSQGNQPQHF.

This clonotype appeared a few times. V gene TRBV6-1 combines with J gene TRBJ1-1, with D unclear. Germline V lookup: CDR1 MNHNS, CDR2 SASEGT. The CDR3 contains 11 residues. V dropped 8 bases and J dropped 1 base, with 5 bases sitting between them. The CDR3 bases are TGTGCCAGCTACCAGAACACTGAAGCTTTCTTT. Its translation: CASYQNTEAFF.

The chain recombines TRBV19 with TRBJ2-1, with TRBD1 matching 8 bases. The CDR3 loop spans 15 amino acids. The trim removed 3 bases at V and 7 bases at J, leaving 8 bases unmatched. Germline CDR1 LNHDA, CDR2 SQIVND (reference sequence). CDR3 DNA sequence: TGTGCCAGTAGTATCGGACAGGGCGGAGCAAATGAGCAGTTCTTC. Protein: CASSIGQGGANEQFF.

The V call is TRBV10-3, the J call TRBJ2-1; 11 bases are shared with TRBD2. From germline, CDR1 is ENHRY and CDR2 SYGVKD. J lost 5 bases, V lost 3 bases, and 6 bases had no gene match. The CDR3 covers 16 residues. The CDR3, as DNA: TGTGCCATCAGTGAAATAGCGGGAGGGTCCCACAATGAGCAGTTCTTC. Its protein product is CAISEIAGGSHNEQFF.

V is TRBV14 and J is TRBJ1-1, with TRBD1 as a possible D gene (5 bases). Germline CDR1 is SGHDN and CDR2 is FVKESK. Trimming took 5 bases from V and 5 from J, leaving 18 bases between them. The CDR3 length is 15 residues. CDR3 DNA sequence: TGTGCCAGCAGCTCCTGGGGGGGGTGGGGTACTGAAGCTTTCTTT. Amino acids: CASSSWGGWGTEAFF.

The rearrangement joins TRBV19 to TRBJ2-7; a possible D gene is TRBD1 (7 bases). CDR3 length: 16 amino acids. From germline, CDR1 is LNHDA and CDR2 SQIVND (reference sequence). V shed 0 bases and J shed 2 bases, with 14 bases lying between them. The CDR3 sequence is CASSIEGGGWTYEQYF. The CDR3 DNA reads as TGTGCCAGTAGTATAGAAGGAGGGGGCTGGACCTACGAGCAGTACTTC.

The chain combines TRBV10-3 with TRBJ2-7, with 12 bases identical to TRBD2. The CDR3 contains 15 residues. V gave up 6 bases and J gave up 4 bases; unmatched junction bases: 7. Germline loops: CDR1 ENHRY, CDR2 SYGVKD. DNA of the CDR3: TGTGCCATCAGCGCGACTAGCGGGAGCCGTTACGAGCAGTACTTC. This encodes CAISATSGSRYEQYF.

This clonotype has only a few counts. V gene TRBV4-1 combines with J gene TRBJ2-1; 7 positions agree with TRBD2. The V gene's germline CDR1 is MGHRA and CDR2 YSYEKL. The CDR3 spans 18 residues. The ends lost 2 bases at V and 9 bases at J; junction bases unmatched: 19. The CDR3 is CASSQYNAAGKREGEQFF. The CDR3 nucleotides read TGCGCCAGCAGCCAATATAATGCCGCTGGGAAGAGGGAGGGTGAGCAGTTCTTC.

Points on this clonotype: This clone may be a read error of a much larger clone one base away. The genes are TRBV28 and TRBJ2-2; tentative D call: TRBD1 (5 bases). Germline V gene lookup returns CDR1 MDHEN and CDR2 SYDVKM. This CDR3 is built from 18 residues. The CDR3 here is CASSLLQGGQQNTVELFF. CDR3 sequence (DNA): TGTGCCAGCAGTTTACTTCAGGGCGGTCAACAGAACACCGTGGAGCTGTTTTTT.

This clonotype has a handful of counts. The chain employs TRBV28 and TRBJ2-3; 11 bases agree with TRBD2. Germline CDR1 reads MDHEN; CDR2 reads SYDVKM. The CDR3 sequence is 15 residues long. With V trimmed by 7 bases and J by 5 bases, 8 bases remained unmatched. CDR3 bases: TGTGCCAGCACAAGTAGCGGGGGGGCTGGAGATACGCAGTATTTT. This encodes CASTSSGGAGDTQYF.

This clonotype was detected a few times. The rearrangement uses TRBV29-1 and TRBJ2-7; TRBD1 agrees at 7 bases. V was pared by 3 bases and J by 3 bases, with 2 bases of the junction left unmatched. CDR3 length: 12 residues. Germline CDR1 is SQVTM and CDR2 is ANQGSEA. DNA of the CDR3: TGCAGCGTTGAGGACAGGATCTACGAGCAGTACTTC. This codes for CSVEDRIYEQYF.

This rearrangement joins TRBV5-1 to TRBJ1-6; the D gene is possibly TRBD1 (5 bases). The V gene's germline CDR1 is SGHRS and CDR2 YFSETQ. V lost 7 bases and J lost 6, with 17 bases in between. This CDR3 has 15 residues. CDR3 in amino acids: CASGRDSRGNSPLHF. CDR3 nucleotide sequence: TGCGCCAGCGGACGAGACAGTAGGGGTAATTCACCCCTCCACTTT.

This clonotype has a handful of counts. This sequence joins TRBV12-3 or TRBV12-4 and TRBJ1-2; maybe TRBD1 (6 bases). Trimming removed 2 bases from V and 2 bases from J, with 21 bases in between. The CDR3 is 18 residues long. Here the CDR3 reads CASSLSRGGGHGNYGYTF. CDR3 bases: TGTGCCAGCAGTTTATCAAGGGGCGGGGGACACGGGAACTATGGCTACACCTTC.

This chain links TRBV6-1 with TRBJ2-7; TRBD1 aligns across 8 bases. CDR3 size: 14 residues. Germline CDR1 is MNHNS and CDR2 is SASEGT. Unmatched junction bases numbered 6, after V lost 6 bases and J lost 2 bases. CDR3 coding DNA: TGTGCCAGCAGAACAGGGGGATTAGCCTACGAGCAGTACTTC. Encoded protein: CASRTGGLAYEQYF.

V and J are TRBV29-1 and TRBJ1-2; D perhaps matches TRBD1 (6 bases). V shed 1 base and J shed 5 bases, with 11 bases lying between them. The CDR3 runs to 13 residues. CDR1 and CDR2 from the germline V gene are SQVTM and ANQGSEA. The CDR3 bases are TGCAGCGTTGAAGGGGGGACATTTTATGGCTACACCTTC. Amino acid sequence: CSVEGGTFYGYTF.

This clonotype was seen more than once but under ten times. In DNA, the CDR3 is TGTGCCAGCAGTGACGGGACGCTCTACGAGCAGTACTTC. It translates to CASSDGTLYEQYF. The J gene is TRBJ2-7, the V gene TRBV6-1; the D gene could be TRBD1 or TRBD2 (5 bases each). Trimming left V 3 bases short and J 3 bases short, with 9 bases between. The CDR3 loop spans 13 amino acids. In germline, CDR1 is MNHNS, CDR2 SASEGT.

This clonotype was seen repeatedly, ten times or more. The chain couples TRBV7-2 to TRBJ2-7; possibly TRBD1 for D (6 bases). Germline-derived CDR1 and CDR2 are SGHTA and FQGNSA. V was shortened by 5 bases and J by 5 bases, with 16 bases between the two germline ends. The CDR3 sequence is 14 residues long. The CDR3 reads CASSPINRVDEQYF. The DNA of the CDR3 is TGTGCCAGCAGCCCAATTAACAGGGTGGACGAGCAGTACTTC.

This chain links TRBV20-1 with TRBJ1-5, with 7 bases matching TRBD1. J lost 2 bases, V lost 4 bases, and 8 bases had no gene match. Germline values: CDR1 DFQATT, CDR2 SNEGSKA (reference sequence). The CDR3 length is 15 residues. The CDR3 here is CSANRGPTGNQPQHF. The DNA of the CDR3 is TGCAGTGCTAACAGGGGCCCCACCGGCAATCAGCCCCAGCATTTT.